These T cell receptor beta chains were read from a single sample in a study of T-cell memory formation after mild COVID-19. A single record per CDR3 protein comes from TCRdb applying MiXCR to the 5' RACE reads. The profile shows roughly 14,000 distinct CDR3 sequences, around a fifth of them singletons. Sequenced sample: PBMCs or a T cell subset sorted from them (not recorded which). These receptors originate from a young man who had mild COVID-19 (a few samples of this study predate the infection). Cell type and time point are not known. The CDR3 runs from the conserved cysteine through the conserved F or W. D genes are given only for firm matches. Size is stated for part of the rows, as once, few or many counts, or as a class when the clone is expanded.

j_call: TRBJ2-1; clone_size: NA; v_call: TRBV20-1; d_call: NA; cdr3_aa: CSATIQANEQFF; cdr3_nt: TGCAGTGCAACGATACAGGCAAATGAGCAGTTCTTC
j_call: TRBJ2-1; clone_size: NA; v_call: TRBV12-5; d_call: TRBD1; cdr3_aa: CASGPGQGFGSDEQFF; cdr3_nt: TGTGCTAGTGGGCCGGGACAGGGGTTCGGTTCGGATGAGCAGTTCTTC
j_call: TRBJ2-7; clone_size: many; v_call: TRBV6-6; d_call: NA; cdr3_aa: CASSYTRSYEQYF; cdr3_nt: TGTGCCAGCAGTTACACCCGCTCCTACGAGCAGTACTTC
j_call: TRBJ1-1; clone_size: NA; v_call: TRBV19; d_call: NA; cdr3_aa: CASSIWTGAAEAFF; cdr3_nt: TGTGCCAGTAGTATCTGGACGGGGGCTGCTGAAGCTTTCTTT
j_call: TRBJ1-5; clone_size: many; v_call: TRBV27; d_call: NA; cdr3_aa: CASSYRRPYSNQPQHF; cdr3_nt: TGTGCCAGCAGTTACAGAAGGCCCTATAGCAATCAGCCCCAGCATTTT
j_call: TRBJ2-7; clone_size: once; v_call: TRBV7-9; d_call: NA; cdr3_aa: CATSERYF; cdr3_nt: TGTGCCACCTCCGAGCGGTACTTC
j_call: TRBJ2-1; clone_size: many; v_call: TRBV12-3/TRBV12-4; d_call: TRBD2; cdr3_aa: CASSSRTSGGNNEQFF; cdr3_nt: TGTGCCAGCAGTAGTCGGACTAGCGGGGGAAACAATGAGCAGTTCTTC
j_call: TRBJ1-6; clone_size: few; v_call: TRBV27; d_call: NA; cdr3_aa: CASSGGSPLHF; cdr3_nt: TGTGCCAGCAGCGGTGGGTCACCCCTCCACTTT
j_call: TRBJ2-4; clone_size: NA; v_call: TRBV11-2; d_call: NA; cdr3_aa: CASSLGALSSKNIQYF; cdr3_nt: TGTGCCAGCAGCTTAGGGGCGCTGAGTTCAAAAAACATTCAGTACTTC
j_call: TRBJ2-1; clone_size: many; v_call: TRBV27; d_call: NA; cdr3_aa: CASSFLGHNEQFF; cdr3_nt: TGTGCCAGCAGTTTTTTGGGACACAATGAGCAGTTCTTC
j_call: TRBJ1-4; clone_size: few; v_call: TRBV28; d_call: NA; cdr3_aa: CRPPELFF; cdr3_nt: TGCCGGCCCCCCGAACTGTTTTTT
j_call: TRBJ2-2; clone_size: NA; v_call: TRBV7-2; d_call: NA; cdr3_aa: CASSPDPITGELFF; cdr3_nt: TGTGCCAGCAGTCCGGACCCCATCACCGGGGAGCTGTTTTTT
j_call: TRBJ1-5; clone_size: NA; v_call: TRBV18; d_call: TRBD1; cdr3_aa: CASSPGDRDRVGQPQHF; cdr3_nt: TGTGCCAGCTCACCCGGCGACCGGGACAGGGTGGGTCAGCCCCAGCATTTT
j_call: TRBJ2-1; clone_size: many; v_call: TRBV20-1; d_call: NA; cdr3_aa: CSAGSRAHGHEQFF; cdr3_nt: TGCAGTGCGGGAAGCCGGGCCCACGGCCATGAGCAGTTCTTC
j_call: TRBJ2-1; clone_size: NA; v_call: TRBV7-9; d_call: NA; cdr3_aa: CASRSGRRSGGGEQFF; cdr3_nt: TGTGCCAGCAGATCTGGGAGGAGGTCTGGGGGCGGTGAGCAGTTCTTC
j_call: TRBJ2-5; clone_size: few; v_call: TRBV12-3/TRBV12-4; d_call: TRBD1; cdr3_aa: CASMGSPTRGRETQYF; cdr3_nt: TGTGCCAGCATGGGGTCCCCTACGAGGGGGCGGGAGACCCAGTACTTC
j_call: TRBJ2-7; clone_size: NA; v_call: TRBV7-6; d_call: NA; cdr3_aa: CASSSRLAGGYEQYF; cdr3_nt: TGTGCCAGCAGCTCCCGACTAGCAGGGGGCTACGAGCAGTACTTC
j_call: TRBJ1-2; clone_size: NA; v_call: TRBV12-3/TRBV12-4; d_call: TRBD1; cdr3_aa: CASRGTGSGGYTF; cdr3_nt: TGTGCCAGCAGGGGGACAGGCTCGGGAGGCTACACCTTC